Each of the 3 T cell receptor beta chains below was sequenced from the same sample in a study of Graves' ophthalmopathy and Graves' hyperthyroidism. TCR beta CDR3 amplification used RNA transcripts. The workflow started with a first-round RT-PCR run with HTBI primers and then moved on to a second-round multiplex PCR. TCRdb redid the calling of the multiplex PCR reads with MiXCR, one entry per CDR3 protein. The data show 500,000 to 600,000 distinct CDR3 sequences, with just under 40% seen just once and about 4% held by the top ten. The sequenced material came from peripheral blood or thyroid tissue (not recorded which). All receptors derive from an adult man with Graves' hyperthyroidism.

The sample holds many counts of this clonotype. The V gene is TRBV20-1, the J gene TRBJ1-4, with a weak D call TRBD1 (5 bases). V shed 6 bases and J shed 8 bases, with 16 bases lying between them. Per the germline V gene, CDR1 is DFQATT and CDR2 is SNEGSKA (reference sequence). There are 13 residues in the CDR3. This chain's CDR3 is CSAPGHLGEKLFF. The CDR3 DNA follows: TGCAGTGCCCCGGGGCATCTAGGGGAAAAACTGTTTTTT.

The V gene is TRBV7-9, the J gene TRBJ1-4; perhaps TRBD1 as D (5 bases). V lost 5 bases to trimming and J lost 3 bases, with 10 bases between them. Germline V gene sequence: CDR1 SEHNR, CDR2 FQNEAQ (reference sequence). The CDR3 extends over 14 amino acids. The CDR3 nucleotides read TGTGCCAGCAGCCCCCCGGGGCCTAATGAAAAACTGTTTTTT. Translation gives CASSPPGPNEKLFF. Together with reference TRBV7-9 and TRBJ1-4, the CDR3 gives the full variable domain: DTGVSQNPRHKITKRGQNVTFRCDPISEHNRLYWYRQTLGQGPEFLTYFQNEAQLEKSRLLSDRFSAERPKGSFSTLEIQRTEQGDSAMYLCASSPPGPNEKLFFGSGTQLSVL.

The table lists this clonotype with many counts. The chain combines TRBV6-1 with TRBJ1-1; 9 bases match TRBD1. CDR1 is MNHNS, CDR2 SASEGT, per germline. The CDR3 covers 14 residues. Trimming removed 5 bases from V and 5 bases from J; junction bases left unmatched: 6. The chain's CDR3 is CASSQTGGGTEAFF. The CDR3, as DNA: TGTGCCAGCAGTCAGACAGGGGGAGGAACTGAAGCTTTCTTT.